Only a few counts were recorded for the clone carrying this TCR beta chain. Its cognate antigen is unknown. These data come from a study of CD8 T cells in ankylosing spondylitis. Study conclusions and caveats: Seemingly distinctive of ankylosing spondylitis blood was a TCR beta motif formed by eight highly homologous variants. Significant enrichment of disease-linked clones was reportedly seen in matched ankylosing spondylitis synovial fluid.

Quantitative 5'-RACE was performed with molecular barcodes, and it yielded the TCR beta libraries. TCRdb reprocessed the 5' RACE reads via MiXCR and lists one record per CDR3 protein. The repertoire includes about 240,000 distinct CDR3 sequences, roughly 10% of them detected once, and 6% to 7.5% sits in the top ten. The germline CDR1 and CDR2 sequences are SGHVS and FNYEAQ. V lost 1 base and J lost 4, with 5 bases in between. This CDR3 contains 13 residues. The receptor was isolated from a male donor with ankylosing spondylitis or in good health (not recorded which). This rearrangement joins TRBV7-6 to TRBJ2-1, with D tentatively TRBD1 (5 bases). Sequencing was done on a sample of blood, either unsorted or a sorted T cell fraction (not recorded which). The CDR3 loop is CASSLDRYNEQFF. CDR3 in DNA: TGTGCCAGCAGCTTAGACAGGTACAATGAGCAGTTCTTC.